Below, one T cell receptor (beta chain) is given with its context. This sample is part of a study of OX40 agonist ivuxolimab in advanced cancers. This CDR3 is built from 15 residues. The ends lost 4 bases at V and 6 bases at J; junction bases unmatched: 10. Germline CDR1 SGHRS, CDR2 YFSETQ. TCRdb keeps only in-frame clones here, not all; method: immunoSEQ multiplex PCR. The table has roughly 80,000 clones, approximately 90% seen once; the top ten hold roughly 0.69%. This material consisted of CD4+ or CD8+ T cells sorted from blood, taken in a trial of the OX40 agonist ivuxolimab. V is TRBV5-1 and J is TRBJ2-1, with 7 bases matching TRBD1. The source is an adult with an advanced solid tumor such as melanoma, head and neck, liver or kidney cancer. As DNA, the CDR3 is TGCGCCAGCAGCGTGGGACAGCCCGGAATCAATGAGCAGTTCTTC. It is translated as CASSVGQPGINEQFF.